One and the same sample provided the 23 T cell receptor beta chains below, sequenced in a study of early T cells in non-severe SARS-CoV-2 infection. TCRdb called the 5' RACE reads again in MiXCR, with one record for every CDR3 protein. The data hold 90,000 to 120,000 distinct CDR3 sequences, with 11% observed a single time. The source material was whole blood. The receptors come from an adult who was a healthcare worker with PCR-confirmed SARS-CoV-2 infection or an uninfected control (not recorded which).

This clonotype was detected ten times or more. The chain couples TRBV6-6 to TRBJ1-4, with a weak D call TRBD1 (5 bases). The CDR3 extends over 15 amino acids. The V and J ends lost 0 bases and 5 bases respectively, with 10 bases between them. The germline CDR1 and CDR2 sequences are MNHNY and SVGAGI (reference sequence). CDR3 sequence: CASSYSGDPNEKLFF. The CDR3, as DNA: TGTGCCAGCAGTTACTCAGGGGATCCGAATGAAAAACTGTTTTTT.

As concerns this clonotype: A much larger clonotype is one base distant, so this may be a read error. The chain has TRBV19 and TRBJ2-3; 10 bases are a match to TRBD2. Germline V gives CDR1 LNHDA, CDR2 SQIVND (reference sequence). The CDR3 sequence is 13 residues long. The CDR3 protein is CVSSGRSTDTQYF. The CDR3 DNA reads TGTGTCAGTAGCGGGAGGAGCACAGATACGCAGTATTTT.

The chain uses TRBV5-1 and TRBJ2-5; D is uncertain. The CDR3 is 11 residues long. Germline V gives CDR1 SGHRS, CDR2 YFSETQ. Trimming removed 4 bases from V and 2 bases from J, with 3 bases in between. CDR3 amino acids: CASSHQETQYF. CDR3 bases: TGCGCCAGCAGCCATCAAGAGACCCAGTACTTC.

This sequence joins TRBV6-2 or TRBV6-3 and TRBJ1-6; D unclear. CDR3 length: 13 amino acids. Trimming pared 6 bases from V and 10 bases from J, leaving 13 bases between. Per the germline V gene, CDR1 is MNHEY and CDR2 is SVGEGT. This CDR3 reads CASSSRTLSPLHF. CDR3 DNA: TGTGCCAGCAGCTCCCGGACGTTATCACCCCTCCACTTT.

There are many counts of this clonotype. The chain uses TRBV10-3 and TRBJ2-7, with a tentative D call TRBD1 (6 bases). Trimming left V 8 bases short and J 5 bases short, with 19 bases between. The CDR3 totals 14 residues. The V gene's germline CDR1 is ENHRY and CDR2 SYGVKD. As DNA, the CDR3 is TGTGCCATCCGTGGGGGCACCCCCGGAGACGAGCAGTACTTC. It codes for CAIRGGTPGDEQYF.

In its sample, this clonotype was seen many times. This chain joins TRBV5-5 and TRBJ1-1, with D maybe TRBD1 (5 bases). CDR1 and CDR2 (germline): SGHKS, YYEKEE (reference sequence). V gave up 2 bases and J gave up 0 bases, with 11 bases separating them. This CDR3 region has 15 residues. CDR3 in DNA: TGTGCCAGCAGCTTCCCTAGGGGACTGAACACTGAAGCTTTCTTT. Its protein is CASSFPRGLNTEAFF.

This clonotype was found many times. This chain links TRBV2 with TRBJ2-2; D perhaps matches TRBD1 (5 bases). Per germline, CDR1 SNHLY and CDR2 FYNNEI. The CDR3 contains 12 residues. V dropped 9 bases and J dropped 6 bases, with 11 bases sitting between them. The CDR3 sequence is CASRGGPGELFF. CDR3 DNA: TGTGCCAGTAGGGGCGGACCCGGGGAGCTGTTTTTT. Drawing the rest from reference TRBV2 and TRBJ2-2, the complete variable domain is EPEVTQTPSHQVTQMGQEVILRCVPISNHLYFYWYRQILGQKVEFLVSFYNNEISEKSEIFDDQFSVERPDGSNFTLKIRSTKLEDSAMYFCASRGGPGELFFGEGSRLTVL.

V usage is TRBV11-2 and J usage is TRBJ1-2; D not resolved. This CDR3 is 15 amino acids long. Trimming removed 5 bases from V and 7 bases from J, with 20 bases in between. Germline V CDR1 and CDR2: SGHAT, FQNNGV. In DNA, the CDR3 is TGTGCCAGCAGCCCCGTCGGGGTGGGTTTAGGTGGCTACACCTTC. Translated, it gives CASSPVGVGLGGYTF.

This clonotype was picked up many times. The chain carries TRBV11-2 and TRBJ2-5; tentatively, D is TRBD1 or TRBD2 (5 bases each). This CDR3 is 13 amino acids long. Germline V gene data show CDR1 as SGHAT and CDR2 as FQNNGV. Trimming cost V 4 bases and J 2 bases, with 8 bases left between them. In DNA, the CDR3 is TGTGCCAGCAGCTGGGACCCACAAGAGACCCAGTACTTC. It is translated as CASSWDPQETQYF.

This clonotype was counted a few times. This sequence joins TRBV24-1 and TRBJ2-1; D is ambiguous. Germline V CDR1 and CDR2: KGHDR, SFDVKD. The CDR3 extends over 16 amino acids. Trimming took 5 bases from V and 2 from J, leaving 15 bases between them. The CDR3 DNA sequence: TGTGCCACCAGTGGGGCTAGTCTTCCCCCCTACAATGAGCAGTTCTTC. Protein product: CATSGASLPPYNEQFF.

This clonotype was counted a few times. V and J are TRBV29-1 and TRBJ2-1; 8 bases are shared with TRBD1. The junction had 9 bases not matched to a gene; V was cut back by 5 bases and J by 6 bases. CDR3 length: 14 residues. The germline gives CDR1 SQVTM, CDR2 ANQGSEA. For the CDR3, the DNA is TGCAGCGTTACAGACAGGGGCGACTCCAATGAGCAGTTCTTC. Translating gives CSVTDRGDSNEQFF.

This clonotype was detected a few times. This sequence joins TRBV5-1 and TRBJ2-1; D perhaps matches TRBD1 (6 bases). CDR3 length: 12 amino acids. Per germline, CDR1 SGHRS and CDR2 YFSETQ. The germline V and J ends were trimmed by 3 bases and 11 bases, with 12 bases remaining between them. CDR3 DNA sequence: TGCGCCAGCAGCTCCGACAGGAACAAGCAGTTCTTC. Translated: CASSSDRNKQFF. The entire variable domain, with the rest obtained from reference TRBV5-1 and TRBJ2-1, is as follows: KAGVTQTPRYLIKTRGQQVTLSCSPISGHRSVSWYQQTPGQGLQFLFEYFSETQRNKGNFPGRFSGRQFSNSRSEMNVSTLELGDSALYLCASSSDRNKQFFGPGTRLTVL.

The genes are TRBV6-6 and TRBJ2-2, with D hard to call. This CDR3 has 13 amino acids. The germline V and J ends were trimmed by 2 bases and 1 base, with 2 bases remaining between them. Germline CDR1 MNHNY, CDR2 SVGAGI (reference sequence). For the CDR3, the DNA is TGTGCCAGCAGTTACCAGAACACCGGGGAGCTGTTTTTT. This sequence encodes CASSYQNTGELFF.

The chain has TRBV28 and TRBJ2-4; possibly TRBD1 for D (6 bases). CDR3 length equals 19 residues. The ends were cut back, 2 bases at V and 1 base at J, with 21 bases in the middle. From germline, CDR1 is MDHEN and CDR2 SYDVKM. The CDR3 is CASSLGPDSHLGAKNIQYF. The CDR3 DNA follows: TGTGCCAGCAGTTTAGGTCCGGACAGTCACTTGGGGGCCAAAAACATTCAGTACTTC.

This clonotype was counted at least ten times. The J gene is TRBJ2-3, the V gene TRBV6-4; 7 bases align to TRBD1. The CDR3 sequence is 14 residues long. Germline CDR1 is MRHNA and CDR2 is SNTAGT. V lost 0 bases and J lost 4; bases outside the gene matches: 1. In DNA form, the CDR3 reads TGTGCCAGCAGTGACTCAGGGGGCGCAGATACGCAGTATTTT. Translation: CASSDSGGADTQYF.

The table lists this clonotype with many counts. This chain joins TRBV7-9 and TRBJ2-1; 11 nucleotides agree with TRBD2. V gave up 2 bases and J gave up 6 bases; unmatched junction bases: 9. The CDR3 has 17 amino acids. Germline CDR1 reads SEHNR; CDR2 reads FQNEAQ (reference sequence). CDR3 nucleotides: TGTGCCAGCAGCTTACGCCTAGCGGGAGGATTCCCCAATGAGCAGTTCTTC. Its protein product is CASSLRLAGGFPNEQFF.

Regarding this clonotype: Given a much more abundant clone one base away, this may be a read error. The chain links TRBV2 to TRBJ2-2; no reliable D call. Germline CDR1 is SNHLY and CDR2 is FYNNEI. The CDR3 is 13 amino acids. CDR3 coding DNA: TGTGCCAGCAGGGCGACCTGGACCGTGGAGCTGTTTTTT. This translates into CASRATWTVELFF.

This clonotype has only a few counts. CDR3 loop: CSVDAGELFF. The CDR3 coding sequence is TGCAGCGTGGATGCCGGGGAGCTGTTTTTT. This rearrangement joins TRBV29-1 to TRBJ2-2; unclear D gene. V was trimmed by 6 bases and J by 6 bases, leaving 5 bases between them. Germline loops: CDR1 SQVTM, CDR2 ANQGSEA. This CDR3 contains 10 residues.

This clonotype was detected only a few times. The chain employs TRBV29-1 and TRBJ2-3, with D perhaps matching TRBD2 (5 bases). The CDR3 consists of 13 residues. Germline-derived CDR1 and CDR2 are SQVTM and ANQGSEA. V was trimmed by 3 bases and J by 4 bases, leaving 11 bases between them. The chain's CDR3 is CSVETTDADTQYF. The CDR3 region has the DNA TGCAGCGTTGAGACTACAGATGCAGATACGCAGTATTTT.

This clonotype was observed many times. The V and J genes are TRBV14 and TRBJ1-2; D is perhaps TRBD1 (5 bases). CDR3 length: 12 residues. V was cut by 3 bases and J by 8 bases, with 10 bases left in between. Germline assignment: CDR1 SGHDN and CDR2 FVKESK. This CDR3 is CASSQAGFGYTF. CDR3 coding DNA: TGTGCCAGCAGCCAGGCAGGGTTCGGCTACACCTTC.

CDR3 in amino acids: CSALTSGRKDTQYF. The CDR3 DNA sequence: TGCAGTGCTCTGACTAGCGGGAGGAAAGATACGCAGTATTTT. This sequence joins TRBV20-1 and TRBJ2-3; TRBD2 matches 13 bases. CDR1 is DFQATT and CDR2 is SNEGSKA in the germline V gene (reference sequence). The CDR3 contains 14 residues. Losses at the gene ends were 5 bases for V and 5 bases for J; bases not matched to a gene: 4.

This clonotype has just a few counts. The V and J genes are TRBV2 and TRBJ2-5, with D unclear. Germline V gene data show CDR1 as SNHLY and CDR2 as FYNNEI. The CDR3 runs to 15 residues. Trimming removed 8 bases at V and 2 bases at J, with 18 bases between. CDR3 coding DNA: TGTGCCAGCGGCCTGGAAGGGTTTTTGCAAGAGACCCAGTACTTC. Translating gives CASGLEGFLQETQYF.

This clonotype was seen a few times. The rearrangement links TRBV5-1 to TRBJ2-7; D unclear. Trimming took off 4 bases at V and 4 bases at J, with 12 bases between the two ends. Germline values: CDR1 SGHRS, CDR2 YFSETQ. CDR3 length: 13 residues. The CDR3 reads CASSGFLGYEQYF. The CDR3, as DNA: TGCGCCAGCAGCGGATTCTTAGGGTACGAGCAGTACTTC.